This T cell receptor (beta chain) was recorded in a study of shared clonotypes between healthy human individuals. This clone was picked up a small number of times. Per the authors' pipeline: Junction-only immunoSEQ data arrived without quality scores, meaning filtering differed. Produced via immunoSEQ multiplex PCR; TCRdb's table is partial and in-frame only. From that table come the V and J calls and clone size; the DNA was used to work out D and trimming. The repertoire consists of roughly 2.4 million clones, with nearly 97% occurring once and the leading ten covering roughly 0.13%. The CDR3 length is 16 residues. Germline V lookup: CDR1 LNHDA, CDR2 SQIVND (reference sequence). Trimming removed 3 bases from V and 1 base from J, with 13 bases in between.

What was sequenced was naive CD4+ T cells sorted from blood. Subset given: CD45RA+ positively selected. The sequence derives from a young man in good health. This chain links TRBV19 with TRBJ2-4; D is unclear. As DNA, the CDR3 is TGTGCCAGTAGTATCACCGCCCGAACGGCCAAAAACATTCAGTACTTC. This gives the protein CASSITARTAKNIQYF.